These 24 T cell receptor beta chains were sequenced from one sample in a study of cytomegalovirus exposure and HLA in healthy donors. The PCR had 60 Vbeta and 13 Jbeta primers. Sequenced by immunoSEQ multiplex PCR; TCRdb stores in-frame clones only, minus some. Of roughly 100,000 clones in the sample, roughly 72% were seen once. Sequenced: PBMCs. Receptors were obtained from a woman aged 18-29 years in good health and CMV-seropositive.

This clone was detected a few times. This chain connects TRBV5-1 to TRBJ2-7; 11 nucleotides agree with TRBD1. V trimming: 4 bases; J trimming: 5 bases; junction bases outside the gene matches: 8. The CDR3 is 15 residues long. Germline loops: CDR1 SGHRS, CDR2 YFSETQ. This CDR3 reads CASSLGQGASNEQYF. DNA of the CDR3: TGCGCCAGCAGCCTCGGACAGGGGGCCAGCAACGAGCAGTACTTC.

The gene calls are TRBV30 and TRBJ1-1; TRBD1 agrees at 10 bases. CDR3 length: 16 amino acids. V lost 1 base and J lost 0; bases outside the gene matches: 5. CDR1 GTSNPN and CDR2 SVGIG come from the germline V gene (reference sequence). The CDR3 loop is CAWSGETGGMNTEAFF. CDR3 bases: TGTGCCTGGAGTGGGGAGACAGGGGGCATGAACACTGAAGCTTTCTTT.

DNA for the CDR3: TGCGCCAGCAGCTTGTTGCGGGAGGGCACAGATACGCAGTATTTT. This sequence encodes CASSLLREGTDTQYF. The chain links TRBV5-1 to TRBJ2-3, with TRBD2 matching 8 bases. V trimming: 1 base; J trimming: 1 base; junction bases outside the gene matches: 2. This CDR3 is 15 amino acids long. Germline V gene sequence: CDR1 SGHRS, CDR2 YFSETQ. The whole variable domain, filled in from reference TRBV5-1 and TRBJ2-3, reads KAGVTQTPRYLIKTRGQQVTLSCSPISGHRSVSWYQQTPGQGLQFLFEYFSETQRNKGNFPGRFSGRQFSNSRSEMNVSTLELGDSALYLCASSLLREGTDTQYFGPGTRLTVL.

The J gene is TRBJ2-7, the V gene TRBV16; D is ambiguous. V gave up 2 bases and J gave up 7 bases, with 12 bases separating them. CDR3 length: 13 amino acids. Germline V gene data show CDR1 as KGHSY and CDR2 as FQNENV. CDR3 in DNA: TGTGCCAGCAGCCAAAGCCACCTCATGGAGCAGTACTTC. This translates into CASSQSHLMEQYF.

The chain links TRBV28 to TRBJ2-7, with 8 bases aligning to TRBD2. The V gene end was trimmed by 5 bases and the J gene end by 0 bases; junction bases not matched to a gene: 9. Germline loops: CDR1 MDHEN, CDR2 SYDVKM. The CDR3 loop spans 16 amino acids. The CDR3, as DNA: TGTGCCAGCAGTCCAGGAGCGGGAGCGAGCTCCTACGAGCAGTACTTC. This encodes CASSPGAGASSYEQYF.

This clone showed up just a few times. This chain connects TRBV7-2 to TRBJ2-7, with 15 positions matching TRBD2. CDR3 size: 17 residues. The V segment lost 5 bases and the J segment 7 bases; nucleotides outside the gene matches: 12. CDR1 SGHTA and CDR2 FQGNSA come from the germline V gene. The CDR3, as DNA: TGTGCCAGCAGCCCTCGGACTAGCGGGAGGGGTCGGGGGGAGCAGTACTTC. Protein sequence: CASSPRTSGRGRGEQYF.

This chain uses TRBV7-3 with TRBJ2-7, with 7 bases aligning to TRBD2. The CDR3 runs to 15 residues. Germline CDR1 SGHTA, CDR2 FQGTGA. The junction had 9 bases not matched to a gene; V was cut back by 5 bases and J by 2 bases. The CDR3 DNA reads TGTGCCAGCAGCGCATTTAGCGGGTCCACCTACGAGCAGTACTTC. Its protein product is CASSAFSGSTYEQYF. Full variable domain (missing parts from reference TRBV7-3 and TRBJ2-7): GAGVSQTPSNKVTEKGKYVELRCDPISGHTALYWYRQSLGQGPEFLIYFQGTGAADDSGLPNDRFFAVRPEGSVSTLKIQRTERGDSAVYLCASSAFSGSTYEQYFGPGTRLTVT.

This chain uses TRBV19 with TRBJ2-1; 7 nucleotides match TRBD1. CDR1 and CDR2 from the germline V gene are LNHDA and SQIVND (reference sequence). Germline trimming cut 6 bases from V and 10 bases from J; bases unmatched to any gene: 6. There are 12 residues in the CDR3. The CDR3 here is CASREDRQEQFF. The CDR3 coding sequence is TGTGCCAGTAGGGAGGACAGGCAAGAGCAGTTCTTC.

The chain recombines TRBV5-4 with TRBJ1-2; D is unclear. V lost 1 base, J lost 8 bases, and 24 bases lay in between. The germline CDR1 and CDR2 sequences are SGHNT and YYREEE (reference sequence). The CDR3 is 17 residues long. The CDR3 DNA is TGTGCCAGCAGCTTGAATTTCGTGGGAGCCACTAAGGAGGGCTACACCTTC. It yields the protein CASSLNFVGATKEGYTF. The variable domain in full, with the rest retrieved from reference TRBV5-4 and TRBJ1-2, is ETGVTQSPTHLIKTRGQQVTLRCSSQSGHNTVSWYQQALGQGPQFIFQYYREEENGRGNFPPRFSGLQFPNYSSELNVNALELDDSALYLCASSLNFVGATKEGYTFGSGTRLTVV.

The CDR3 sequence is CASSFGDIYEQYF. CDR3 coding DNA: TGTGCCAGCAGTTTTGGGGACATCTACGAGCAGTACTTC. The chain is built from TRBV28 and TRBJ2-7, with D perhaps TRBD1 (6 bases). There are 13 residues in the CDR3. From germline, CDR1 is MDHEN and CDR2 SYDVKM. The germline V and J ends were trimmed by 3 bases and 3 bases, with 9 bases remaining between them.

This clone appeared a single time. For the CDR3, the DNA is TGTGCCAGCAGTTTATCGGGGCCCGGGGAGCTGTTTTTT. Its translation is CASSLSGPGELFF. The chain has TRBV27 and TRBJ2-2; possibly TRBD1 for D (5 bases). This CDR3 spans 13 amino acids. The V end lost 0 bases, the J end lost 6 bases, and 5 bases lay between the germline ends. Per the germline V gene, CDR1 is MNHEY and CDR2 is SMNVEV (reference sequence).

The chain links TRBV30 to TRBJ1-2, with 9 bases fitting TRBD1. Germline V gives CDR1 GTSNPN, CDR2 SVGIG (reference sequence). CDR3 size: 12 residues. The V segment lost 5 bases and the J segment 7 bases; nucleotides outside the gene matches: 5. The CDR3 region is CAWEGQGSGYTF. The CDR3 bases are TGTGCCTGGGAGGGACAGGGTAGTGGCTACACCTTC.

This clone was recorded a few times. The chain couples TRBV19 to TRBJ1-5; D is unclear. Per germline, CDR1 LNHDA and CDR2 SQIVND (reference sequence). With 6 bases removed from V and 2 bases from J, the gap between germline ends came to 14 bases. The CDR3 length is 15 residues. DNA of the CDR3: TGTGCCAGTAGCTCTTGGGCAGCCGGCAATCAGCCCCAGCATTTT. It encodes CASSSWAAGNQPQHF. Supplemented by reference TRBV19 and TRBJ1-5, the full variable domain reads DGGITQSPKYLFRKEGQNVTLSCEQNLNHDAMYWYRQDPGQGLRLIYYSQIVNDFQKGDIAEGYSVSREKKESFPLTVTSAQKNPTAFYLCASSSWAAGNQPQHFGDGTRLSIL.

This chain uses TRBV11-2 with TRBJ2-2; TRBD2 matches 12 bases. This CDR3 has 15 residues. Trimming at V came to 5 bases and at J to 7 bases, leaving 5 bases not matched to a gene. Germline-derived CDR1 and CDR2 are SGHAT and FQNNGV. CDR3 in amino acids: CASSPGLAGGGELFF. CDR3 DNA: TGTGCCAGCAGCCCGGGACTAGCGGGTGGCGGGGAGCTGTTTTTT.

This clone was recorded once. The chain uses TRBV7-3 and TRBJ2-1; D perhaps matches TRBD2 (5 bases). This CDR3 has 14 residues. Germline assignment: CDR1 SGHTA and CDR2 FQGTGA. Trimming left V 2 bases short and J 8 bases short, with 13 bases between. CDR3 DNA sequence: TGTGCCAGCAGCTTATTCGACTACGGGGATGAGCAGTTCTTC. This translates into CASSLFDYGDEQFF.

This clone came up a few times. The V and J genes are TRBV5-1 and TRBJ2-7, with 7 bases identical to TRBD1. The CDR3 has 15 residues. Germline V lookup: CDR1 SGHRS, CDR2 YFSETQ. The junction had 8 bases not matched to a gene; V was cut back by 3 bases and J by 2 bases. The CDR3, as DNA: TGCGCCAGCAGCTCCCGGGACAGTGGACCCTACGAGCAGTACTTC. This codes for CASSSRDSGPYEQYF.

This clone occurred a few times. V is TRBV2 and J is TRBJ1-1; 10 positions match TRBD1. There are 16 residues in the CDR3. V lost 6 bases and J lost 3; bases outside the gene matches: 10. From germline, CDR1 is SNHLY and CDR2 FYNNEI. CDR3 sequence (DNA): TGTGCCAGCAGCCCCGGGACAGGGGTTGGAGACACTGAAGCTTTCTTT. Translation: CASSPGTGVGDTEAFF.

The rearrangement uses TRBV4-1 and TRBJ2-7, with 10 bases matching TRBD2. V lost 0 bases and J lost 3; bases outside the gene matches: 5. This CDR3 has 16 residues. Germline V CDR1 and CDR2: MGHRA, YSYEKL. The CDR3, as DNA: TGCGCCAGCAGCCAAGATCCTAGCGGGAGAGGCTACGAGCAGTACTTC. Residues: CASSQDPSGRGYEQYF.

The V call is TRBV18, the J call TRBJ1-4; no firm D call. The CDR3 is 15 amino acids. Trimming cost V 1 base and J 0 bases, with 6 bases left between them. Germline lookup yields CDR1 KGHSH and CDR2 LQKENI. For the CDR3, the DNA is TGTGCCAGCTCACCACGGGCAACAACTAATGAAAAACTGTTTTTT. This gives the protein CASSPRATTNEKLFF.

The CDR3 DNA is TGCGCCAGCAGCCATGGGACAGTGGGTTTTCAGCCCCAGCATTTT. It yields the protein CASSHGTVGFQPQHF. This chain links TRBV4-1 with TRBJ1-5, with TRBD1 matching 7 bases. Germline lookup yields CDR1 MGHRA and CDR2 YSYEKL. The CDR3 covers 15 residues. The J segment lost 6 bases and the V segment lost 3 bases, leaving 8 bases of the junction unmatched.

V is TRBV7-9 and J is TRBJ1-5; D gene ambiguous. The CDR3 spans 12 residues. Germline CDR1 is SEHNR and CDR2 is FQNEAQ (reference sequence). V shed 3 bases and J shed 5 bases, with 5 bases lying between them. CDR3 region: CASSFEYQPQHF. In nucleotides, the CDR3 is TGTGCCAGCAGCTTCGAGTATCAGCCCCAGCATTTT.

For this clone: One end of the junction is discordant with germline, which a read error may explain. The DNA of the CDR3 is TGTGCTAGCAGCGTACAGGGGGCAGGGGAGACCCAGTACTTC. This codes for CASSVQGAGETQYF. This sequence joins TRBV7-7 and TRBJ2-5, with 9 bases matching TRBD1. Germline-derived CDR1 and CDR2 are SSHAT and FNYEAQ (reference sequence). This CDR3 is built from 14 residues.

This clone has a handful of counts. This chain uses TRBV27 with TRBJ1-5; no clear D. Trimming left V 2 bases short and J 15 bases short, with 11 bases between. The CDR3 is made up of 11 amino acids. CDR1 MNHEY and CDR2 SMNVEV come from the germline V gene (reference sequence). The CDR3 loop is CASSLNGVLHF. The CDR3 DNA is TGTGCCAGCAGTTTAAACGGGGTGTTGCATTTT.

CDR3 DNA: TGTGCCTGGGGGGTCGGGGGGTCAACCTACGAGCAGTACTTC. This codes for CAWGVGGSTYEQYF. The gene calls are TRBV30 and TRBJ2-7; the match to TRBD2 covers 7 bases. There are 14 residues in the CDR3. J gave up 2 bases and V 5 bases, and 9 bases lay outside the gene matches. Germline-derived CDR1 and CDR2 are GTSNPN and SVGIG (reference sequence).